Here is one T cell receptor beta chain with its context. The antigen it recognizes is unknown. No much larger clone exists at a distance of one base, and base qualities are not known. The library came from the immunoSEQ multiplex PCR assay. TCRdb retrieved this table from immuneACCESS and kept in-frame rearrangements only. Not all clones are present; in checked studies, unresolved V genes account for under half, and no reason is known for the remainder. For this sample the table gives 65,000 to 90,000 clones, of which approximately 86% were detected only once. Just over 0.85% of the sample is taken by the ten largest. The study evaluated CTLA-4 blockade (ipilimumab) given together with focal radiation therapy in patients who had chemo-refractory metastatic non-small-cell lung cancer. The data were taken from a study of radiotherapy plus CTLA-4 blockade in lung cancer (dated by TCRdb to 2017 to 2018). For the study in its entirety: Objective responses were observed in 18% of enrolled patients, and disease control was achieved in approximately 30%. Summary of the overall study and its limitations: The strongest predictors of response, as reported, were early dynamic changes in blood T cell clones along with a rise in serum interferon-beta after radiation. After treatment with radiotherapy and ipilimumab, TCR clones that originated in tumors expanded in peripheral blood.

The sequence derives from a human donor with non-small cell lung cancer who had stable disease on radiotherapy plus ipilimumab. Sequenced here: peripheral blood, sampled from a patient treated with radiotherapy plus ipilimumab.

The bases read TGTGCCAGCAGCCGGACTAGCGGGAGCACAGATACGCAGTATTTT. It encodes CASSRTSGSTDTQYF. The rearranged segments are TRBV7-9 and TRBJ2-3; TRBD2 agrees with 11 junctional bases. Spanning cysteine to phenylalanine, the CDR3 consists of 15 amino acids. Only the CDR3 portion is preserved as DNA: 45 bases, with reading frame beginning at the first base. Clipping removes 5 bases from V and 0 bases from J, with 1 as the unmatched junction base count. CDR1 and CDR2, per the germline V gene (reference sequence), are SEHNR and FQNEAQ.